These T cell receptor beta chains were read from a single sample in a study of T-cell reconstitution after alpha-beta-depleted transplantation in children. TCRdb re-analysed the PCR reads in MiXCR, keeping a single row per CDR3 protein. The data contain 440,000 or so distinct CDR3 sequences, approximately 10% of them seen just once; the ten biggest clones take up roughly 5.5%. The sequencing here drew on PBMCs from the stem cell graft donor, taken from the stem cell graft. The source of these receptors is a human donor who donated a stem cell graft to a child with acute myeloid leukemia. The CDR3 runs from the conserved cysteine through the conserved F or W. The D gene is left open where the match is weak. Clone size is shown for a subset of rows, as once, few, many or a class of expanded clone.

v_call,clone_size,j_call,d_call,cdr3_length,cdr3_nt,cdr3_aa
TRBV7-2,many,TRBJ2-2,-,12,TGTGCCAGCAGCCCCCACACCGGGGAGCTGTTTTTT,CASSPHTGELFF
TRBV5-1,few,TRBJ1-4,TRBD1,14,TGCGCCAGCAGAGATCAGAGACAGGGAGAAAAACTGTTTTTT,CASRDQRQGEKLFF
TRBV12-3/TRBV12-4,many,TRBJ1-1,-,13,TGTGCCAGCAGTTTGGGGGTATACACTGAAGCTTTCTTT,CASSLGVYTEAFF
TRBV5-5,few,TRBJ2-5,TRBD1,16,TGTGCCAGCAGCTACCAGTGGACAGGGGGCCAAGAGACCCAGTACTTC,CASSYQWTGGQETQYF
TRBV25-1,-,TRBJ1-2,TRBD1,15,TGTGCCAGCAGTTCGGGACAGGGGCGAAACTATGGCTACACCTTC,CASSSGQGRNYGYTF
TRBV5-6,many,TRBJ2-6,-,16,TGTGCCAGCAGCCCGGAGGGAAGCTCTGGGGCCAACGTCCTGACTTTC,CASSPEGSSGANVLTF
TRBV20-1,few,TRBJ2-7,TRBD2,15,TGCAGTGCCGCCGAGTCCGGGACTATACTACGGGGGCAGTACTTC,CSAAESGTILRGQYF
TRBV4-1,many,TRBJ2-3,TRBD2,17,TGCGCCAGCAGCCAATTCGTGACGGGGGGGCCCACAGATACGCAGTATTTT,CASSQFVTGGPTDTQYF
TRBV6-2/TRBV6-3,-,TRBJ2-1,TRBD2,20,TGTGCCAGCAGTCCAGCCATCGGGACTAGCGGGATGAGCTCCTACAATGAGCAGTTCTTC,CASSPAIGTSGMSSYNEQFF
TRBV20-1,few,TRBJ2-5,TRBD2,13,TGCAGCGCTATCGGGGGAGGGGTTGAGACCCAGTACTTC,CSAIGGGVETQYF
TRBV5-1,-,TRBJ2-3,TRBD2,17,TGCGCCAGCAGCCTTCAAGAAGCGGGGCTCCTCACAGATACGCAGTATTTT,CASSLQEAGLLTDTQYF
TRBV9,many,TRBJ1-2,TRBD1,15,TGTGCCAGCAGCATCGGACAGGGGGGGACTGATGGCTACACCTTC,CASSIGQGGTDGYTF
TRBV29-1,-,TRBJ2-1,-,14,TGCAGCGTTGCAGACACTAGCTCCTACAATGAGCAGTTCTTC,CSVADTSSYNEQFF
TRBV10-3,many,TRBJ1-2,-,13,TGTGCCATCAGTGCTGGGGCGGAAGGCGGCTACACCTTC,CAISAGAEGGYTF
TRBV20-1,-,TRBJ2-1,-,11,TGCAGTGCCCCTACCTACAATGAGCAGTTCTTC,CSAPTYNEQFF